What follows is one T cell receptor (beta chain) and its context. The CDR3 consists of 14 residues. The germline gives CDR1 SNHLY, CDR2 FYNNEI. Between the trimmed V and J ends, which lost 6 bases and 7 bases, there was a span of 19 bases. These data belong to a study of shared clonotypes between healthy human individuals. Several immunoSEQ plates held equal portions of the genomic DNA taken from each subset. TCRdb's copy holds only in-frame clones and misses some; the assay was immunoSEQ multiplex PCR. In the table there are over a million clones, roughly 96% of which are singletons. This clonotype originated in a man aged 30-40 years in good health. This chain joins TRBV2 and TRBJ2-7; possibly TRBD1 or TRBD2 for D (5 bases each). The sample taken for sequencing was naive CD4+ T cells sorted from blood. Subset in this sample: CD45RA+ positively selected. The CDR3 spells CASRENGAIGEQYF. CDR3 in DNA: TGTGCCAGCAGGGAGAACGGGGCTATCGGAGAGCAGTACTTC.